This TCR beta chain emerged from a study of PD-1 blockade in classical Hodgkin lymphoma. Study results and caveats: Compared with healthy donors, newly diagnosed patients reportedly showed lower baseline TCR diversity.

Only in-frame clones appear in the TCRdb table, and some are missing; sequencing was by immunoSEQ multiplex PCR. Among 95,000 to 100,000 clones, roughly 91% were seen once, and the ten largest hold approximately 6.3%. Each patient relapsed following autologous stem cell transplantation, and prior brentuximab vedotin exposure differed. The ends lost 3 bases at V and 3 bases at J; junction bases unmatched: 3. CDR3 length equals 14 residues. The germline V gene has CDR1 KGHSH and CDR2 LQKENI. This clone was counted a single time. Its matching antigen is unknown. The clonotype comes from a human donor with classical Hodgkin lymphoma. This chain links TRBV18 with TRBJ2-7, with 9 nucleotides matching TRBD1. Sample: peripheral blood mononuclear cells (PBMCs), taken before the second cycle of nivolumab. The CDR3 bases are TGTGCCAGCTCACCGGAGGACAGGGGCTACGAGCAGTACTTC. It is translated as CASSPEDRGYEQYF.